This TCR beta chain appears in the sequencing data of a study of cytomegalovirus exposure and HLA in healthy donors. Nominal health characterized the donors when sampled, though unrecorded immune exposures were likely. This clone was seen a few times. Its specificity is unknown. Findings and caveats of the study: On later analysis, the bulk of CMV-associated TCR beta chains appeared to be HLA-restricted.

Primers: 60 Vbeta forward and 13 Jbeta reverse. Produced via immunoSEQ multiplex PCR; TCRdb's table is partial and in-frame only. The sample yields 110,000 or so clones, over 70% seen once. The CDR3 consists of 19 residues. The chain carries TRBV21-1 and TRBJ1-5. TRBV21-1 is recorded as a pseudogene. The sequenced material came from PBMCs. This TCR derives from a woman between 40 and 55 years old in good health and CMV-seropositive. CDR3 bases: TGTGCCAGCAGCAAAAGAGTGGGTTTCGGTTTGGGAGGGAATCAGCCCCAGCATTTT. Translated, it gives CASSKRVGFGLGGNQPQHF.